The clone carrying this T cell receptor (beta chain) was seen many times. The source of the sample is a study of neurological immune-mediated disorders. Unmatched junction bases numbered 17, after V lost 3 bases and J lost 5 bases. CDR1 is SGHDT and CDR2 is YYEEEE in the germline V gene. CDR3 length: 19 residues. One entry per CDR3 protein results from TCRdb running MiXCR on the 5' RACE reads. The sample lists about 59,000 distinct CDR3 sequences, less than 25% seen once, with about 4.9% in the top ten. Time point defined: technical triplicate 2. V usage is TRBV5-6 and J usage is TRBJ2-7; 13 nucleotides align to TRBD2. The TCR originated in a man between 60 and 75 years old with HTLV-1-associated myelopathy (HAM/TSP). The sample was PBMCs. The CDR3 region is CASSSLGHPGLAGDDEQYF. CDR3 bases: TGTGCCAGCAGCTCCTTAGGACACCCTGGACTAGCGGGAGATGACGAGCAGTACTTC. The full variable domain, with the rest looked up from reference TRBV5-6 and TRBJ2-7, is DAGVTQSPTHLIKTRGQQVTLRCSPKSGHDTVSWYQQALGQGPQFIFQYYEEEERQRGNFPDRFSGHQFPNYSSELNVNALLLGDSALYLCASSSLGHPGLAGDDEQYFGPGTRLTVT.